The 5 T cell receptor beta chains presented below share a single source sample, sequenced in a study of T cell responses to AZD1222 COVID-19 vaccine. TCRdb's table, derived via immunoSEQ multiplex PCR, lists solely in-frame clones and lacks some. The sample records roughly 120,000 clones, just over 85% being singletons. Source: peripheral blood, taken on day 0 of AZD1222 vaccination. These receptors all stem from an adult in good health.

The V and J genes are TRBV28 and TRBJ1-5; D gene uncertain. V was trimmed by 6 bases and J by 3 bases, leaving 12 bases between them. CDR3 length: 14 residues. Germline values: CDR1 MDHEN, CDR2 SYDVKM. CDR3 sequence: CASSLGTDNQPQHF. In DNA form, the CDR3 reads TGTGCCAGCAGCCTGGGCACAGACAATCAGCCCCAGCATTTT.

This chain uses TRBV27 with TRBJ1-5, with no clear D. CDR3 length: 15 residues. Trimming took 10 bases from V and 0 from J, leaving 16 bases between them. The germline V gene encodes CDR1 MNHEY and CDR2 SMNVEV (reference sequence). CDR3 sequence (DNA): TGTGCCATCAGAGAGGGCGTTTCTAGCAATCAGCCCCAGCATTTT. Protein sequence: CAIREGVSSNQPQHF.

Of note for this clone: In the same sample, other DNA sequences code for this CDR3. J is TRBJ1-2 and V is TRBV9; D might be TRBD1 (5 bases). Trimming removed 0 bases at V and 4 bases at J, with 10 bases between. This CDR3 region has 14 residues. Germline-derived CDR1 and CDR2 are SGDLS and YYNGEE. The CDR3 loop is CASSVDQGGYGYTF. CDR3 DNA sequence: TGTGCCAGCAGCGTAGATCAGGGCGGCTATGGCTACACCTTC.

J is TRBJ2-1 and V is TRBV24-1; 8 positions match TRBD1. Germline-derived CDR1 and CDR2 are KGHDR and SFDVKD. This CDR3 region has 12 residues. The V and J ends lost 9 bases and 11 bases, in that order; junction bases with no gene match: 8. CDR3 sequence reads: CATPGGRLKQFF. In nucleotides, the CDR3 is TGTGCCACCCCAGGGGGCCGGTTGAAGCAGTTCTTC.

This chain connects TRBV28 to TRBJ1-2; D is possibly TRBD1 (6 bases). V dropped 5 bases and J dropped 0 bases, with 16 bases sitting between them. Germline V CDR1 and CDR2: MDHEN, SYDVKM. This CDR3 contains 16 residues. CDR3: CASSRLDSPPNYGYTF. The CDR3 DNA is TGTGCCAGCAGTCGCTTGGACAGCCCCCCTAACTATGGCTACACCTTC.